The source of this T cell receptor (beta chain) is a study of OX40 agonist ivuxolimab in advanced cancers. Study observations and caveats: There was clonal expansion of CD4+ and CD8+ blood T cells by week 6 at 0.1 to 3.0 mg/kg. Among the lowest peripheral clonal expansion occurred in 0.1-3.0 mg/kg partial responders.

Profiling relied on immunoSEQ multiplex PCR, and the TCRdb table lists in-frame clones only, not all of them. The sample includes around 53,000 clones, 88% of them seen just once. Germline CDR1 and CDR2: LGHNA and YNFKEQ. This CDR3 has 13 amino acids. The V and J ends lost 4 bases and 4 bases respectively, with 10 bases between them. This clone was observed a handful of times. No antigen is known for it. The chain is built from TRBV4-2 and TRBJ2-5; D not resolved. The sample consisted of CD4+ or CD8+ T cells sorted from blood, taken in a trial of the OX40 agonist ivuxolimab. This clonotype originated in an adult with an advanced solid tumor such as melanoma, head and neck, liver or kidney cancer. The CDR3 protein is CASSRGPAETQYF. CDR3 nucleotides: TGTGCCAGCAGCCGTGGGCCAGCAGAGACCCAGTACTTC.